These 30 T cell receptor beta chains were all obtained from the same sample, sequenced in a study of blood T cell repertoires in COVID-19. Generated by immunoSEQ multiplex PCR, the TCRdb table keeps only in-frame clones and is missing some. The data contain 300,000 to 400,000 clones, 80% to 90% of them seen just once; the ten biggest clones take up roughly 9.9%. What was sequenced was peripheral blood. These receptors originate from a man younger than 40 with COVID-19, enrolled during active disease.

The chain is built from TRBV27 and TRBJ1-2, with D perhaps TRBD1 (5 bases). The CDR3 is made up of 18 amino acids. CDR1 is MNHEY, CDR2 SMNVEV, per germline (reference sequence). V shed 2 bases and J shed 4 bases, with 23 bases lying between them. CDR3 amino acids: CASSLKPSPFQGLYGYTF. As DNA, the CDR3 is TGTGCCAGCAGTTTAAAACCTTCTCCGTTTCAGGGTCTCTATGGCTACACCTTC.

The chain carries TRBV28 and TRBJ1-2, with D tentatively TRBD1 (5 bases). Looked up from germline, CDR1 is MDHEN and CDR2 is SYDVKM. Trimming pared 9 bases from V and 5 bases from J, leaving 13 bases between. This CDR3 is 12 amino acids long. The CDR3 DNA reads TGTGCCAGTTCGGGGGTCTCTTATGGCTACACCTTC. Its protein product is CASSGVSYGYTF.

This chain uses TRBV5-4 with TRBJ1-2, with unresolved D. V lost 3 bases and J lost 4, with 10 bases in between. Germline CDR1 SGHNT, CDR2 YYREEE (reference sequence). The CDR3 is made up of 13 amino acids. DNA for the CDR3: TGTGCCAGCAGCTGGCAGATAACCTATGGCTACACCTTC. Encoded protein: CASSWQITYGYTF.

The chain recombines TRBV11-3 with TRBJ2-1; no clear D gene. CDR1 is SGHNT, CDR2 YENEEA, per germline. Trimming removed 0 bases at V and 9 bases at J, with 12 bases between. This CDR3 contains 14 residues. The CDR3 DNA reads TGTGCCAGCAGCTTAGATAGCCGTAGCTCTGAGCAGTTCTTC. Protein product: CASSLDSRSSEQFF.

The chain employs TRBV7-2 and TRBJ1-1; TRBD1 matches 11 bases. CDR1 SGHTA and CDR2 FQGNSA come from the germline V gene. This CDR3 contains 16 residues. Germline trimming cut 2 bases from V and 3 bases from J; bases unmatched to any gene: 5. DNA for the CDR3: TGTGCCAGCAGCTTATTACCGGGACAGGGGGACACTGAAGCTTTCTTT. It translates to CASSLLPGQGDTEAFF.

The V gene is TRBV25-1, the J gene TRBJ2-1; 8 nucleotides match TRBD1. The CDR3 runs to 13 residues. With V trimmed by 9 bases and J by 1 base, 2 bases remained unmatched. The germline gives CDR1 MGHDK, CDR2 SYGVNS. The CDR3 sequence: CASRQGSYNEQFF. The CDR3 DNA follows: TGTGCCAGTCGACAGGGGTCCTACAATGAGCAGTTCTTC. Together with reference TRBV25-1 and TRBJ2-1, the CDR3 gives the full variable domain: EADIYQTPRYLVIGTGKKITLECSQTMGHDKMYWYQQDPGMELHLIHYSYGVNSTEKGDLSSESTVSRIRTEHFPLTLESARPSHTSQYLCASRQGSYNEQFFGPGTRLTVL.

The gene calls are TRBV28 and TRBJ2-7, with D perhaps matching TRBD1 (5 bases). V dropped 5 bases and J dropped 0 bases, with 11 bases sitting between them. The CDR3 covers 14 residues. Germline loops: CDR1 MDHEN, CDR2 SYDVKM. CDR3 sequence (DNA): TGTGCCAGCAGTAGACAGCCGAGCTCCTACGAGCAGTACTTC. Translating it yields CASSRQPSSYEQYF.

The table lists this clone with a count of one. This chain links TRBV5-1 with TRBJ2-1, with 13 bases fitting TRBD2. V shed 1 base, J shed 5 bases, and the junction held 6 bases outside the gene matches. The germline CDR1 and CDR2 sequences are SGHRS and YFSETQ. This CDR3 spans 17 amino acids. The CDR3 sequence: CASSLTSGRAVDNEQFF. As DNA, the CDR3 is TGCGCCAGCAGCTTGACTAGCGGGAGGGCCGTCGACAATGAGCAGTTCTTC.

CDR3 amino acids: CASSTSGSSYNEQFF. The DNA for the CDR3 is TGTGCCAGCAGTACTAGCGGGAGCTCCTACAATGAGCAGTTCTTC. V is TRBV28 and J is TRBJ2-1; 11 nucleotides align to TRBD2. V was clipped by 5 bases and J by 0 bases; unmatched bases: 0. Germline V gene data show CDR1 as MDHEN and CDR2 as SYDVKM. The CDR3 consists of 15 residues.

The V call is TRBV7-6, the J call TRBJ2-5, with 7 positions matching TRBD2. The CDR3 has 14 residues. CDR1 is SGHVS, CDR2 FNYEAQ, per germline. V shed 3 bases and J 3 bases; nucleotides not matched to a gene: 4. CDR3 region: CASSFGRGEETQYF. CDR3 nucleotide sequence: TGTGCCAGCAGCTTTGGACGGGGGGAAGAGACCCAGTACTTC.

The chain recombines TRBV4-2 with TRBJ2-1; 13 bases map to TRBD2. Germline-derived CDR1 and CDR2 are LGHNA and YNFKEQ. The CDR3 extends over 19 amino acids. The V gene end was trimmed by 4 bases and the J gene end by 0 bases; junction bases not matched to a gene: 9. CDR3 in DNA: TGTGCCAGCAGCCGCGGTCGGACTAGCGGGGGAAACTCCTACAATGAGCAGTTCTTC. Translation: CASSRGRTSGGNSYNEQFF.

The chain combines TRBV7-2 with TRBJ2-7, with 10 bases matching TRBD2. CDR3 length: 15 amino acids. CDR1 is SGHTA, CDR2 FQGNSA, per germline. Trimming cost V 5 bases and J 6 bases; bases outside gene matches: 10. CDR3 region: CASSKISGRNGEQYF. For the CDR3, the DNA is TGTGCCAGCAGCAAAATTAGCGGGAGGAACGGCGAGCAGTACTTC.

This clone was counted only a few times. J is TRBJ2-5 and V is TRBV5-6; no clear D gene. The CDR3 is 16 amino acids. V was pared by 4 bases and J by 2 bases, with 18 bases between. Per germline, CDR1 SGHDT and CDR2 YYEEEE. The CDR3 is CASSDVTGSLQETQYF. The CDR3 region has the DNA TGTGCCAGCAGCGATGTTACCGGGTCCCTTCAAGAGACCCAGTACTTC. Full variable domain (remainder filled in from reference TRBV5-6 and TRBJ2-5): DAGVTQSPTHLIKTRGQQVTLRCSPKSGHDTVSWYQQALGQGPQFIFQYYEEEERQRGNFPDRFSGHQFPNYSSELNVNALLLGDSALYLCASSDVTGSLQETQYFGPGTRLLVL.

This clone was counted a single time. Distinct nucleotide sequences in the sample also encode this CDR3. The CDR3 sequence: CASSLGQSYEQYF. CDR3 nucleotides: TGTGCCAGCAGCTTGGGACAGTCCTACGAGCAGTACTTC. The chain is built from TRBV5-6 and TRBJ2-7, with D possibly being TRBD1 (5 bases). Trimming cost V 0 bases and J 1 base, with 5 bases left between them. The length of the CDR3 is 13 residues. Germline CDR1 is SGHDT and CDR2 is YYEEEE.

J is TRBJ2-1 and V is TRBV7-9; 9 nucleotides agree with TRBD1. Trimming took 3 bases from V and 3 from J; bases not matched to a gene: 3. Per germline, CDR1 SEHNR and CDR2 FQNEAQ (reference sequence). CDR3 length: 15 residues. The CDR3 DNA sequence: TGTGCCAGCAGCTTGCGGGGACAGGGCTACAATGAGCAGTTCTTC. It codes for CASSLRGQGYNEQFF.

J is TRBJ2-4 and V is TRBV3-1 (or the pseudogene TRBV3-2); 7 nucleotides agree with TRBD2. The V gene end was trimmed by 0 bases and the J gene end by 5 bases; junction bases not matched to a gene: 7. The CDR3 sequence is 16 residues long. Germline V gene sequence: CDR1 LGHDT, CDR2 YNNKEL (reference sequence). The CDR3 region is CASSQESGGRENIQYF. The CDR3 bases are TGTGCCAGCAGCCAAGAATCGGGAGGCCGCGAAAACATTCAGTACTTC.

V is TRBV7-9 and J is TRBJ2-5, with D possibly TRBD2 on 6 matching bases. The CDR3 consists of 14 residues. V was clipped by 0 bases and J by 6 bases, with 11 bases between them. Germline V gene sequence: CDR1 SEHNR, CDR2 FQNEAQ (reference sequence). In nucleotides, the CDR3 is TGTGCCAGCAGCTTAGCGGGGGGAGTACAGACCCAGTACTTC. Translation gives CASSLAGGVQTQYF.

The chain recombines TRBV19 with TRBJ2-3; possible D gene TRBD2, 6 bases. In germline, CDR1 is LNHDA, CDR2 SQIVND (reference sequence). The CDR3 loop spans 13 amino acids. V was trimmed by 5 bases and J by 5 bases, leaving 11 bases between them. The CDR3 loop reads CASSGTSQDTQYF. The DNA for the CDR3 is TGTGCCAGTAGTGGTACTAGCCAAGATACGCAGTATTTT.

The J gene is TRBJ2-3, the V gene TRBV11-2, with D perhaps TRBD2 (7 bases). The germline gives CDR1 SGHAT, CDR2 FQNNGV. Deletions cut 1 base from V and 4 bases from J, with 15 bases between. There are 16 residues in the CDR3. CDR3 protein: CASSLGRGRVADTQYF. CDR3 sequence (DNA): TGTGCCAGCAGCTTAGGAAGGGGGAGGGTAGCAGATACGCAGTATTTT.

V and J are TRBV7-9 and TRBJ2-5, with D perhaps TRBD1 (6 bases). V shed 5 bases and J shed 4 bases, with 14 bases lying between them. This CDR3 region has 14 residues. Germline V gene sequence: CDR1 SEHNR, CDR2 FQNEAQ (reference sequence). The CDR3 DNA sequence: TGTGCCAGCAGCATTACAGGGTCCCCAGAGACCCAGTACTTC. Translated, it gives CASSITGSPETQYF.

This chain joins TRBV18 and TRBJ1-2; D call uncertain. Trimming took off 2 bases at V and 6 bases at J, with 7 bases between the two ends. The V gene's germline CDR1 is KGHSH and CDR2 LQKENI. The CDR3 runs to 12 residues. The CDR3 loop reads CASSPLQNGYTF. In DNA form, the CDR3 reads TGTGCCAGCTCACCATTACAAAATGGCTACACCTTC.

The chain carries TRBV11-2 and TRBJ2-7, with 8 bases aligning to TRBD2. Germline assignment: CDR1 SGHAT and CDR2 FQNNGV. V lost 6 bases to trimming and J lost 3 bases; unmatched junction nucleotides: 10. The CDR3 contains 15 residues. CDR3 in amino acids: CASRTRRGGIYEQYF. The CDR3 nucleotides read TGTGCCAGCAGGACTAGACGGGGGGGGATCTACGAGCAGTACTTC.

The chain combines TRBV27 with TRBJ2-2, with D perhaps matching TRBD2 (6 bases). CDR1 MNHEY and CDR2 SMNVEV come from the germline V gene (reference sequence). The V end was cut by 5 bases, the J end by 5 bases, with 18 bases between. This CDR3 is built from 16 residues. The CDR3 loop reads CASSPYGDLGTGELFF. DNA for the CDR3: TGTGCCAGCAGTCCCTATGGGGACTTGGGGACCGGGGAGCTGTTTTTT.

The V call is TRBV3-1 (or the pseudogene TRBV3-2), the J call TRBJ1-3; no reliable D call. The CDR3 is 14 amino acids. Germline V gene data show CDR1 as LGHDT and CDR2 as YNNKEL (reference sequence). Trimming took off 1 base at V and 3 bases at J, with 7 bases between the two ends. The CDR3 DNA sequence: TGTGCCAGCAGCCAAGTCCCCTTTGGAAACACCATATATTTT. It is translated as CASSQVPFGNTIYF.

CDR3 region: CASSGTGSETQYF. In nucleotides, the CDR3 is TGTGCCAGTAGTGGGACAGGGTCAGAGACCCAGTACTTC. The J gene is TRBJ2-5, the V gene TRBV19, with 9 nucleotides matching TRBD1. The CDR3 length is 13 residues. Germline CDR1 LNHDA, CDR2 SQIVND (reference sequence). The J segment lost 4 bases and the V segment lost 5 bases, leaving 2 bases of the junction unmatched.

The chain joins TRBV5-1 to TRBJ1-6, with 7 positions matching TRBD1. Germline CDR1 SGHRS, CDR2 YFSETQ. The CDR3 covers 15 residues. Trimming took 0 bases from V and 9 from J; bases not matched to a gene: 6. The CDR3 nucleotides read TGCGCCAGCAGCTTGGACGACAGGGCGAGTTCACCCCTCCACTTT. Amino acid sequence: CASSLDDRASSPLHF.

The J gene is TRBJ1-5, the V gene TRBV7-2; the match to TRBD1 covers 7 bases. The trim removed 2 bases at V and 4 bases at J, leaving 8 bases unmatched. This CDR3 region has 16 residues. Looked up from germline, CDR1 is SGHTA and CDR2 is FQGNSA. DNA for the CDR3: TGTGCCAGCAGCTTAATCGGGACAGAGATGAATCAGCCCCAGCATTTT. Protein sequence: CASSLIGTEMNQPQHF.

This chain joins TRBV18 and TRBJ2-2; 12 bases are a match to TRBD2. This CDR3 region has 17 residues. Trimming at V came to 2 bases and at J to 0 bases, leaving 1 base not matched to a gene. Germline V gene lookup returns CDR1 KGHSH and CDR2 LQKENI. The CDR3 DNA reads TGTGCCAGCTCACCAAGGACTAGCGGGACGAACACCGGGGAGCTGTTTTTT. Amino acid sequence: CASSPRTSGTNTGELFF.

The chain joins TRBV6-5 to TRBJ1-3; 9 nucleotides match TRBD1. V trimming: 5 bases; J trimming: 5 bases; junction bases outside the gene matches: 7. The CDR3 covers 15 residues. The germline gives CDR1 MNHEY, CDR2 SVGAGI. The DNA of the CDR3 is TGTGCCAGCAGTAGCTCACAGGGGGCTCGAAACACCATATATTTT. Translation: CASSSSQGARNTIYF.

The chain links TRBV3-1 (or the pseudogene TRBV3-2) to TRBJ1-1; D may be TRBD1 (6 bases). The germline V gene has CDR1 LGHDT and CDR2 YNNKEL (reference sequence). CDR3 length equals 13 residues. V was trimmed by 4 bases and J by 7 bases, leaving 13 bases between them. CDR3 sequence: CASSPQGIGEAFF. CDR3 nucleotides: TGTGCCAGCAGCCCCCAGGGGATAGGTGAAGCTTTCTTT.